A single sample is the source of the 28 T cell receptor beta chains below, sequenced in a study of blood T cell repertoires in COVID-19. Profiling relied on immunoSEQ multiplex PCR, and the TCRdb table lists in-frame clones only, not all of them. The table lists a few hundred thousand clones, about nine tenths of them singletons, with about 5.9% in the top ten. Sequencing was done on a sample of peripheral blood. These receptors came from a man in his 60s with acute or convalescent COVID-19.

The V and J genes are TRBV3-1 (or the pseudogene TRBV3-2) and TRBJ2-3; 7 bases are shared with TRBD2. With 4 bases clipped from V and 6 bases from J, the junction kept 13 bases outside the gene matches. The CDR3 has 16 amino acids. Per germline, CDR1 LGHDT and CDR2 YNNKEL (reference sequence). The DNA of the CDR3 is TGTGCCAGCAGCCGTAAGAGCGGGACCTATGGGGATACGCAGTATTTT. Translated, it gives CASSRKSGTYGDTQYF.

The J gene is TRBJ1-2, the V gene TRBV7-2, with TRBD1 matching over 8 bases. From germline, CDR1 is SGHTA and CDR2 FQGNSA. There are 14 residues in the CDR3. J was trimmed by 3 bases and V by 0 bases; bases with no gene match: 0. This CDR3 reads CASSLAGQDYGYTF. CDR3 nucleotides: TGTGCCAGCAGCTTAGCGGGACAGGACTATGGCTACACCTTC.

This clone was seen a single time. The J gene is TRBJ1-5, the V gene TRBV19, with D possibly TRBD1 on 5 matching bases. This CDR3 spans 15 amino acids. Germline CDR1 and CDR2: LNHDA and SQIVND (reference sequence). Trimming took off 7 bases at V and 4 bases at J, with 17 bases between the two ends. CDR3 nucleotide sequence: TGTGCCAGTAATCGGGCAGGGAATGGTAATCAGCCCCAGCATTTT. Protein sequence: CASNRAGNGNQPQHF.

This clone was counted once. CDR3: CASLETANTEAFF. The CDR3 nucleotides are TGTGCCAGCTTAGAAACAGCTAACACTGAAGCTTTCTTT. This rearrangement joins TRBV2 to TRBJ1-1; D is ambiguous. This CDR3 has 13 residues. V shed 8 bases and J shed 2 bases, with 12 bases lying between them. Per germline, CDR1 SNHLY and CDR2 FYNNEI.

Of note for this clone: The same CDR3 is also encoded by other DNA sequences in this sample. The gene calls are TRBV6-2 or TRBV6-3 and TRBJ2-1, with TRBD2 matching over 11 bases. Looked up from germline, CDR1 is MNHEY and CDR2 is SVGEGT. Germline trimming cut 6 bases from V and 10 bases from J; bases unmatched to any gene: 2. This CDR3 contains 12 residues. Here the CDR3 DNA reads TGTGCCAGCAGCCGACTAGCGGGGGAGCAGTTCTTC. Translated, it gives CASSRLAGEQFF.

This sequence joins TRBV19 and TRBJ2-6; 8 bases are a match to TRBD1. This CDR3 is built from 19 residues. Germline loops: CDR1 LNHDA, CDR2 SQIVND (reference sequence). V was pared by 5 bases and J by 2 bases, with 14 bases of the junction left unmatched. The CDR3 spells CASSGDRWDIDTGANVLTF. CDR3 DNA sequence: TGTGCCAGTAGTGGGGACAGGTGGGATATCGATACTGGGGCCAACGTCCTGACTTTC. Full variable domain (remainder filled in from reference TRBV19 and TRBJ2-6): DGGITQSPKYLFRKEGQNVTLSCEQNLNHDAMYWYRQDPGQGLRLIYYSQIVNDFQKGDIAEGYSVSREKKESFPLTVTSAQKNPTAFYLCASSGDRWDIDTGANVLTFGAGSRLTVL.

The chain combines TRBV24-1 with TRBJ1-4, with 8 bases fitting TRBD1. V shed 4 bases, J shed 10 bases, and the junction held 7 bases outside the gene matches. This CDR3 spans 14 amino acids. CDR1 is KGHDR, CDR2 SFDVKD, per germline. CDR3 DNA: TGTGCCACCAGTGAGCCCGGACAGGGTGGAAAACTGTTTTTT. Amino acids: CATSEPGQGGKLFF.

CDR3 DNA: TGTGCCAGCAGTTTACCCACAGGGTTGACCCAGTACTTC. It specifies CASSLPTGLTQYF. This chain links TRBV28 with TRBJ2-5, with a possible D match to TRBD1 (6 bases). The CDR3 totals 13 residues. The ends were cut back, 2 bases at V and 7 bases at J, with 11 bases in the middle. Germline CDR1 is MDHEN and CDR2 is SYDVKM. Using reference TRBV28 and TRBJ2-5 for the parts outside the CDR3, the full variable domain is DVKVTQSSRYLVKRTGEKVFLECVQDMDHENMFWYRQDPGLGLRLIYFSYDVKMKEKGDIPEGYSVSREKKERFSLILESASTNQTSMYLCASSLPTGLTQYFGPGTRLLVL.

This chain links TRBV5-6 with TRBJ1-4, with a tentative D call TRBD1 (6 bases). There are 15 residues in the CDR3. Trimming removed 4 bases from V and 6 bases from J, with 16 bases in between. CDR1 SGHDT and CDR2 YYEEEE come from the germline V gene. The chain's CDR3 is CASSPLGTSDEKLFF. DNA of the CDR3: TGTGCCAGCAGCCCGCTCGGGACAAGTGATGAAAAACTGTTTTTT.

This clone was recorded once. The chain carries TRBV19 and TRBJ1-6; D not resolved. The germline CDR1 and CDR2 sequences are LNHDA and SQIVND (reference sequence). The CDR3 has 13 amino acids. V lost 5 bases, J lost 6 bases, and 8 bases lay in between. The CDR3 nucleotides read TGTGCCAGTAGTGGGCACCGTAATTCACCCCTCCACTTT. As protein: CASSGHRNSPLHF.

The rearrangement uses TRBV7-8 and TRBJ2-5; the match to TRBD1 covers 9 bases. With V trimmed by 4 bases and J by 5 bases, 11 bases remained unmatched. Germline loops: CDR1 SGHVS, CDR2 FQNEAQ. CDR3 length equals 16 residues. CDR3 nucleotide sequence: TGTGCCAGCAGCTCCCGCCTGACAGGGGGGACGGAGACCCAGTACTTC. Protein product: CASSSRLTGGTETQYF.

The chain has TRBV5-1 and TRBJ1-4; D not certain. Germline CDR1 SGHRS, CDR2 YFSETQ. The ends were cut back, 4 bases at V and 2 bases at J, with 12 bases in the middle. This CDR3 is built from 15 residues. This chain's CDR3 is CASSRDIRTNEKLFF. DNA for the CDR3: TGCGCCAGCAGCCGTGACATCAGGACTAATGAAAAACTGTTTTTT.

CDR3 loop: CAISLAGGTGELFF. The CDR3 DNA sequence: TGTGCCATCTCACTAGCGGGAGGGACCGGGGAGCTGTTTTTT. The rearrangement uses TRBV19 and TRBJ2-2; 13 nucleotides match TRBD2. There are 14 residues in the CDR3. The V gene end was trimmed by 10 bases and the J gene end by 5 bases; junction bases not matched to a gene: 4. Germline values: CDR1 LNHDA, CDR2 SQIVND (reference sequence).

The rearrangement uses TRBV30 and TRBJ2-1, with a weak D call TRBD1 (5 bases). This CDR3 is 12 amino acids long. V dropped 8 bases and J dropped 3 bases, with 11 bases sitting between them. In germline, CDR1 is GTSNPN, CDR2 SVGIG (reference sequence). Here the CDR3 reads CAQTGFYNEQFF. As DNA, the CDR3 is TGTGCCCAAACAGGTTTCTACAATGAGCAGTTCTTC.

V and J are TRBV4-1 and TRBJ1-5; tentative D call: TRBD1 (5 bases). There are 15 residues in the CDR3. Germline V gene data show CDR1 as MGHRA and CDR2 as YSYEKL. With 3 bases removed from V and 6 bases from J, the gap between germline ends came to 15 bases. This CDR3 is CASSQASGFSQPQHF. CDR3 coding DNA: TGCGCCAGCAGCCAGGCGTCAGGGTTTTCTCAGCCCCAGCATTTT.

The rearrangement joins TRBV2 to TRBJ1-5; weak D call: TRBD1 (5 bases). CDR1 and CDR2 from the germline V gene are SNHLY and FYNNEI. CDR3 length equals 14 residues. V lost 6 bases and J 7 bases, leaving 16 bases between the germline ends. CDR3 DNA: TGTGCCAGCAGCAAAATCGGGACTGCACAGCCCCAGCATTTT. It is translated as CASSKIGTAQPQHF.

Here the CDR3 DNA reads TGTGCCATCAGTGAAAGGGGTAGCGGGAGGGCCGCGGAAGCAGATACGCAGTATTTT. Protein product: CAISERGSGRAAEADTQYF. The genes are TRBV10-3 and TRBJ2-3; 11 nucleotides match TRBD2. Germline V gene data show CDR1 as ENHRY and CDR2 as SYGVKD. The CDR3 contains 19 residues. The junction had 15 bases not matched to a gene; V was cut back by 3 bases and J by 4 bases.

V is TRBV5-1 and J is TRBJ1-2; D not certain. The CDR3 extends over 14 amino acids. Germline-derived CDR1 and CDR2 are SGHRS and YFSETQ. V was clipped by 0 bases and J by 5 bases, with 11 bases between them. The CDR3 DNA is TGCGCCAGCAGCTTGGGTGAGGGTACATATGGCTACACCTTC. Translating it yields CASSLGEGTYGYTF.

This chain connects TRBV5-1 to TRBJ1-1, with no clear D. The ends were cut back, 0 bases at V and 1 base at J, with 16 bases in the middle. Germline V gene lookup returns CDR1 SGHRS and CDR2 YFSETQ. The CDR3 spans 17 residues. CDR3 nucleotides: TGCGCCAGCAGCTTGGCATCTGGCGGCGGGAAGAACACTGAAGCTTTCTTT. Protein: CASSLASGGGKNTEAFF.

V is TRBV18 and J is TRBJ2-2; D remains unclear. V shed 2 bases and J shed 1 base, with 14 bases lying between them. The V gene's germline CDR1 is KGHSH and CDR2 LQKENI. This CDR3 spans 17 amino acids. The CDR3 DNA sequence: TGTGCCAGCTCACCAAGCCCAAGAGCACTGAACACCGGGGAGCTGTTTTTT. This codes for CASSPSPRALNTGELFF. Drawing the rest from reference TRBV18 and TRBJ2-2, the complete variable domain is NAGVMQNPRHLVRRRGQEARLRCSPMKGHSHVYWYRQLPEEGLKFMVYLQKENIIDESGMPKERFSAEFPKEGPSILRIQQVVRGDSAAYFCASSPSPRALNTGELFFGEGSRLTVL.

The chain has TRBV7-9 and TRBJ1-5, with TRBD1 matching over 7 bases. Germline-derived CDR1 and CDR2 are SEHNR and FQNEAQ (reference sequence). The CDR3 covers 14 residues. Germline trimming cut 5 bases from V and 3 bases from J; bases unmatched to any gene: 4. CDR3 sequence reads: CASSTGQANQPQHF. CDR3 in DNA: TGTGCCAGCAGCACCGGACAGGCCAATCAGCCCCAGCATTTT.

The chain uses TRBV2 and TRBJ1-5, with D perhaps TRBD1 (6 bases). Germline V CDR1 and CDR2: SNHLY, FYNNEI. The ends were cut back, 6 bases at V and 3 bases at J, with 15 bases in the middle. CDR3 size: 15 residues. CDR3 sequence: CASSDRTVANQPQHF. The CDR3 coding sequence is TGTGCCAGCAGCGATAGGACAGTTGCCAATCAGCCCCAGCATTTT.

The chain has TRBV10-3 and TRBJ2-3, with 12 bases that match TRBD1. The length of the CDR3 is 17 residues. The germline gives CDR1 ENHRY, CDR2 SYGVKD. Unmatched junction bases numbered 7, after V lost 6 bases and J lost 0 bases. CDR3 in DNA: TGTGCCATCAGCGGGACAGGGGGCTCAGGCAGCACAGATACGCAGTATTTT. Translating it yields CAISGTGGSGSTDTQYF.

The chain recombines TRBV18 with TRBJ2-5, with D perhaps TRBD1 (6 bases). V lost 6 bases, J lost 2 bases, and 13 bases lay in between. CDR1 and CDR2 from the germline V gene are KGHSH and LQKENI. The CDR3 loop spans 14 amino acids. This chain's CDR3 is CASSQGHLQETQYF. CDR3 bases: TGTGCCAGCTCGCAGGGACATCTACAAGAGACCCAGTACTTC.

This chain joins TRBV5-6 and TRBJ1-5; D gene ambiguous. This CDR3 spans 15 amino acids. Germline CDR1 reads SGHDT; CDR2 reads YYEEEE. V was cut by 2 bases and J by 9 bases, with 18 bases left in between. The CDR3 region is CASSLSSFATGPQHF. In DNA, the CDR3 is TGTGCCAGCAGCTTAAGCAGTTTCGCCACGGGGCCCCAGCATTTT.

The chain is built from TRBV28 and TRBJ1-1; D possibly corresponds to TRBD1 (6 bases). CDR3 length: 14 amino acids. With 9 bases removed from V and 1 base from J, the gap between germline ends came to 15 bases. Per germline, CDR1 MDHEN and CDR2 SYDVKM. The CDR3, as DNA: TGTGCCAGTTCGGAGGACAGAGGGAACACTGAAGCTTTCTTT. It yields the protein CASSEDRGNTEAFF.

This chain uses TRBV4-3 with TRBJ1-2, with D maybe TRBD1 (6 bases). CDR1 and CDR2 from the germline V gene are LGHNA and YSLEER. The V gene lost 0 bases and the J gene lost 2 bases, with 13 bases spanning the gap. The CDR3 is made up of 16 amino acids. Here the CDR3 DNA reads TGCGCCAGCAGCCAAGATCGTCAGGGGCCAAACTATGGCTACACCTTC. It translates to CASSQDRQGPNYGYTF.

As regards this clone: Other DNA sequences within the sample encode an identical CDR3. The genes are TRBV5-1 and TRBJ2-7, with 7 bases that match TRBD1. This CDR3 region has 15 residues. The J segment lost 0 bases and the V segment lost 3 bases, leaving 6 bases of the junction unmatched. The germline gives CDR1 SGHRS, CDR2 YFSETQ. The CDR3 loop reads CASSSRQGSSYEQYF. The DNA of the CDR3 is TGCGCCAGCAGCTCGCGACAGGGAAGCTCCTACGAGCAGTACTTC.